The next 8 T cell receptor beta chains were all read from a single sample in a study of early T cells in non-severe SARS-CoV-2 infection. TCRdb reprocessed the 5' RACE reads via MiXCR and lists one record per CDR3 protein. The data show 65,000 to 75,000 distinct CDR3 sequences, around a tenth seen once. The sequencing input was whole blood. Receptors were obtained from an adult who was a healthcare worker with PCR-confirmed SARS-CoV-2 infection or an uninfected control (not recorded which).

About this clonotype: Germline is not matched at one junction end, which may reflect a read error. The chain uses TRBV29-1 and TRBJ2-7, with 7 positions matching TRBD1. CDR3 length: 10 residues. CDR1 and CDR2 (germline): SQVTM, ANQGSEA. The CDR3 here is CSVGQLPPDF. CDR3 coding DNA: TGCAGCGTGGGACAGTTGCCACCGGACTTC.

At least ten counts were recorded for this clonotype. This chain connects TRBV5-4 to TRBJ2-2, with D perhaps TRBD1 (7 bases). Germline loops: CDR1 SGHNT, CDR2 YYREEE (reference sequence). Between the trimmed V and J ends, which lost 2 bases and 4 bases, there was a span of 12 bases. The length of the CDR3 is 15 residues. CDR3 bases: TGTGCCAGCAGCTTAGGGCAGGGGGGCACCGGGGAGCTGTTTTTT. Amino acids: CASSLGQGGTGELFF.

There are many counts of this clonotype. The chain employs TRBV18 and TRBJ2-3; the D is unclear. CDR1 KGHSH and CDR2 LQKENI come from the germline V gene. Deletions cut 4 bases from V and 0 bases from J, with 2 bases between. This CDR3 has 12 amino acids. The CDR3 DNA is TGTGCCAGCTCACGGAGCACAGATACGCAGTATTTT. Protein sequence: CASSRSTDTQYF.

This clonotype showed up many times. CDR3 residues: CASSFQGRSNQPQHF. CDR3 DNA sequence: TGTGCCAGCAGTTTTCAGGGTCGAAGCAATCAGCCCCAGCATTTT. V usage is TRBV27 and J usage is TRBJ1-5; D is perhaps TRBD1 (5 bases). Looked up from germline, CDR1 is MNHEY and CDR2 is SMNVEV (reference sequence). The CDR3 loop spans 15 amino acids. V was shortened by 3 bases and J by 1 base, with 10 bases between the two germline ends.

This clonotype was seen many times. CDR3 amino acids: CASSLTVPWKTAGGETQYF. The CDR3 coding sequence is TGTGCCAGCAGCTTAACCGTCCCCTGGAAGACTGCTGGCGGTGAGACCCAGTACTTC. V gene TRBV7-8 combines with J gene TRBJ2-5; no definite D call. Germline CDR1 reads SGHVS; CDR2 reads FQNEAQ. The CDR3 is 19 residues long. V lost 2 bases, J lost 5 bases, and 27 bases lay in between.

Many counts were recorded for this clonotype. This chain connects TRBV7-9 to TRBJ2-3; D is possibly TRBD2 (5 bases). V lost 5 bases, J lost 3 bases, and 12 bases lay in between. Germline CDR1 reads SEHNR; CDR2 reads FQNEAQ (reference sequence). This CDR3 has 14 amino acids. The DNA of the CDR3 is TGTGCCAGCAGCATCTGGACTCTTACAGATACGCAGTATTTT. Amino acid sequence: CASSIWTLTDTQYF.

This clonotype was seen repeatedly, ten times or more. The V and J genes are TRBV4-1 and TRBJ2-1, with D unclear. The V gene lost 4 bases and the J gene lost 0 bases, with 13 bases spanning the gap. This CDR3 spans 16 amino acids. Germline V gene lookup returns CDR1 MGHRA and CDR2 YSYEKL. CDR3 loop: CASSPLGRSSYNEQFF. CDR3 coding DNA: TGCGCCAGCAGCCCCCTAGGGCGGAGCTCCTACAATGAGCAGTTCTTC.

Ten or more counts support this clonotype. The V call is TRBV5-1, the J call TRBJ2-7, with D possibly TRBD2 on 7 matching bases. V was trimmed by 7 bases and J by 1 base, leaving 12 bases between them. In germline, CDR1 is SGHRS, CDR2 YFSETQ. The CDR3 runs 13 residues. CDR3 residues: CASPGRGSYEQYF. CDR3 nucleotide sequence: TGCGCCAGCCCGGGGAGGGGGTCCTACGAGCAGTACTTC.